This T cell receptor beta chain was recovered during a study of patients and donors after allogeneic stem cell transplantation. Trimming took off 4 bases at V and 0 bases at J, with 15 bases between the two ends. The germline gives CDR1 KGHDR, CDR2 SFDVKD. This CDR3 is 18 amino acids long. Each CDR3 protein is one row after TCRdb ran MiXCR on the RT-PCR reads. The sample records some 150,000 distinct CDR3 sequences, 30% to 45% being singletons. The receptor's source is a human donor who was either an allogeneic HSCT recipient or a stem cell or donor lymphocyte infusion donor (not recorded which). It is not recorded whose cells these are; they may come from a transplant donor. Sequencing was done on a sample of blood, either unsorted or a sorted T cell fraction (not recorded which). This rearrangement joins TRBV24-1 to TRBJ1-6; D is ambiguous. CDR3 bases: TGTGCCACCAGTGACCGAGGACGCCGGAGCTCCTATAATTCACCCCTCCACTTT. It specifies CATSDRGRRSSYNSPLHF.